This TCR beta chain originates from a study of technical replicates of blood from a few donors (dated by TCRdb to about 2017). Concerning this clone: It lacks a known antigen. Per-nucleotide qualities are absent, and no much larger clonotype sits a single base away.

Library construction relied on the immunoSEQ multiplex PCR assay. The table was pulled from immuneACCESS by TCRdb, which kept in-frame rearrangements only. Such tables lose some clones; where checked, under half of the loss comes from unresolved V genes, and the rest has no known cause. The sample profile shows approximately 15,000 clones; around 86% of them were found once. About an eighth of the sample belongs to the ten largest clones. Sequencing input: PBMCs. This sequence originates from a human donor in good health.

The CDR3 protein sequence reads: CASSYQGGNTEAFF. The DNA is TGTGCCAGCAGTTACCAGGGGGGGAACACTGAAGCTTTCTTT. The chain is assembled from TRBV28 and TRBJ1-1; the central 7 bases match TRBD1. The germline V gene specifies MDHEN as CDR1 and SYDVKM as CDR2. For this chain, trimming is 4 bases at the V end and 1 base at the J end, and the number of junction bases without a gene match is 3. There are 14 amino acids in the CDR3, from cysteine to phenylalanine inclusive. Of all the DNA, just the CDR3 is kept, 42 bases in frame from base 1.